A single T cell receptor (beta chain) is shown here with its context. Ages ranged from roughly 18 to 100 years, with residence in around 24 US areas. The study assigned cohorts using participant-reported clinical history. Two negative PCRs, clearance, or symptom resolution had been documented for recovered Cohort 3 donors. J was trimmed by 2 bases and V by 6 bases; bases with no gene match: 3. Germline values: CDR1 MNHEY, CDR2 SVGAGI. The CDR3 runs 14 residues. This sample stems from a study of blood T cell repertoires in COVID-19. How the authors handled the data: Amplification of reference gene primers was used by the study to estimate nucleated cell counts. Clones were sequenced by immunoSEQ multiplex PCR, and TCRdb holds only the in-frame ones, with some missing. The V and J calls and the clone size are those of that table, but D and trimming were determined from the DNA. This table holds roughly 280,000 clones, roughly nine tenths found once.

The chain uses TRBV6-5 and TRBJ1-5; the match to TRBD1 covers 8 bases. The source of this sequence is a woman aged 55-69 years who had recovered from COVID-19. The source material was PBMCs or T cells enriched from blood (not recorded which). The CDR3 loop reads CASRETGGNQPQHF. The CDR3 DNA sequence: TGTGCCAGCAGAGAGACAGGGGGCAATCAGCCCCAGCATTTT.